A selection of T cell receptor beta chains follows, all from one sample in a study of CD8+ T cells in alopecia areata. The method was immunoSEQ multiplex PCR; TCRdb's version includes in-frame clones alone and lacks a portion of them. The sample lists 100,000 to 150,000 clones, 55% to 80% occurring once. The sequencing input was CD4+ T cells sorted from blood. The source of these receptors is a human donor in good health. Each CDR3 is given with its conserved first and last residue.

TRBJ1-4 | TRBV7-9 | CASSSGDALNEKLFF
TRBJ2-5 | TRBV5-1 | CASSPRGETQYF
TRBJ2-3 | TRBV29-1 | CSVEGGGRTDTQYF
TRBJ1-5 | TRBV13 | CASSEGGQPQHF
TRBJ2-6 | TRBV11-3 | CASSASSSGANVLTF
TRBJ2-7 | TRBV30 | CAWSKGREYEQYF
TRBJ2-3 | TRBV11-2 | CASSARDRSTDTQYF
TRBJ1-2 | TRBV5-6 | CASSLNRAYGYTF
TRBJ1-1 | TRBV30 | CACHSGRAFF
TRBJ2-7 | TRBV5-1 | CASSLGPRDRDYEQYF
TRBJ2-5 | TRBV4-1 | CASSQGRGETQYF
TRBJ2-2 | TRBV29-1 | CSVSGQNTGELFF
TRBJ1-2 | TRBV15 | CATSNLRDGYTF
TRBJ2-3 | TRBV6-6 | CASSPSTDTQYF
TRBJ1-5 | TRBV30 | CAWSGEQVGQPQHF
TRBJ1-5 | TRBV30 | CACAKQGGQPQHF
TRBJ2-1 | TRBV9 | CASSVDLAGYNEQFF
TRBJ2-1 | TRBV6-1 | CASRAGPFSYNEQFF
TRBJ2-1 | TRBV29-1 | CSVGDRGYNEQFF
TRBJ1-2 | TRBV30 | CAWSTSGTGDYGYTF
TRBJ2-7 | TRBV18 | CASSPRQGTYEQYF
TRBJ2-1 | TRBV7-9 | CASSSQRDAWTNNEQFF
TRBJ1-2 | TRBV30 | CAWSPTGDGYTF
TRBJ1-4 | TRBV19 | CASRSDPRPNEKLFF
TRBJ1-2 | TRBV29-1 | CSVGQANYGYTF
TRBJ2-7 | TRBV5-1 | CASTPGQTYEQYF
TRBJ2-5 | TRBV29-1 | CSVEDQGIGETQYF
TRBJ2-5 | TRBV5-4 | CASSSQGGRETQYF
TRBJ2-6 | TRBV25-1 | CASSSSGANVLTF
TRBJ2-1 | TRBV19 | CASSSPPGQPYNEQFF
TRBJ1-5 | TRBV30 | CAWTNPGGDGDNQPQHF
TRBJ2-3 | TRBV30 | CAWSAGTSGYTDTQYF
TRBJ2-5 | TRBV7-7 | CASSLQLAGTGETQYF
TRBJ1-6 | TRBV19 | CATAGGPGGSPLHF
TRBJ1-1 | TRBV29-1 | CSVRQVNTEAFF
TRBJ2-7 | TRBV29-1 | CSAGTETYEQYF
TRBJ2-4 | TRBV29-1 | CSVKGGKNIQYF
TRBJ2-4 | TRBV30 | CAWTVGSGGSRGGQF
TRBJ2-1 | TRBV29-1 | CSVATGTGGYNEQFF
TRBJ1-2 | TRBV20-1 | CSASGDYGYTF
TRBJ2-1 | TRBV7-9 | CASSWTEYEQFF
TRBJ1-2 | TRBV4-1 | CASSQDGQGNNYGYTF
TRBJ1-2 | TRBV15 | CATSSGTGPIYGYTF
TRBJ1-5 | TRBV25-1 | CASSGVDSNQPQHF
TRBJ2-2 | TRBV5-6 | CASSFDYRGTGELFF
TRBJ1-1 | TRBV30 | CAWFDRGDTEAFF
TRBJ1-1 | TRBV29-1 | CSVGQSNTEAFF
TRBJ1-1 | TRBV15 | CATMLPGQTIEAFF
TRBJ2-5 | TRBV20-1 | CSAQAQETQYF
TRBJ2-7 | TRBV5-1 | CASSPRGSSSYEQYF
TRBJ2-3 | TRBV29-1 | CSVDSGTGGTDTQYF
TRBJ2-3 | TRBV7-9 | CASSLPGGTDTQYF
TRBJ1-6 | TRBV27 | CASSAGGTRALHF